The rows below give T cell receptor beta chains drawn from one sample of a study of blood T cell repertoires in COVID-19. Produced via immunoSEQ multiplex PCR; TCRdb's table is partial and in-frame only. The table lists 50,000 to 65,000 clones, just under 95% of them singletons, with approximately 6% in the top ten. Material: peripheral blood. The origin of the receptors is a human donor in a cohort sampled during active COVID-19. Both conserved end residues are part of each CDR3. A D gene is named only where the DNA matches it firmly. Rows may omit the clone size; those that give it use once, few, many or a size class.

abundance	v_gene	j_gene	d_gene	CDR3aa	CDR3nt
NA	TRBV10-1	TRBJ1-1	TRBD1	CARPTRGRAFF	TGCGCCAGGCCCACCAGGGGGAGGGCTTTCTTT
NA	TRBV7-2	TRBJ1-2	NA	CASSLFGQLYGYTF	TGTGCCAGCAGCTTATTCGGACAGCTCTATGGCTACACCTTC
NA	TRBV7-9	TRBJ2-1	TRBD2	CASSATSGVYNEQFF	TGTGCCAGCAGCGCGACTAGCGGAGTCTACAATGAGCAGTTCTTC
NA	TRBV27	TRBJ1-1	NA	CASSTHRERNTEAFF	TGTGCCAGCAGTACACACAGGGAGAGGAACACTGAAGCTTTCTTT
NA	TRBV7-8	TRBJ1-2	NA	CASSRQSDYGYTF	TGTGCCAGCAGCCGACAGTCCGACTATGGCTACACCTTC
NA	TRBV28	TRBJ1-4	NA	CASSLWAGEYEKLFF	TGTGCCAGCAGTTTATGGGCAGGGGAGTATGAAAAACTGTTTTTT
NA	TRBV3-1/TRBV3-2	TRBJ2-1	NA	CASSPTASVHNEQFF	TGTGCCAGCAGCCCCACGGCCAGCGTCCACAATGAGCAGTTCTTC
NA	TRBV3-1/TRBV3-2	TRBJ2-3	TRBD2	CASSQDPTSGAGGDTQYF	TGTGCCAGCAGCCAAGATCCCACTAGCGGGGCGGGTGGAGATACGCAGTATTTT
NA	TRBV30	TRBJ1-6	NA	CAWSRRQLRSPLHF	TGTGCCTGGAGTCGTAGACAGTTACGCTCACCCCTCCACTTT
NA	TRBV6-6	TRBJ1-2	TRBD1	CASRDRVHGYTF	TGTGCCAGCAGGGACAGGGTCCATGGCTACACCTTC
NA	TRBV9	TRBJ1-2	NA	CASSVAPTDHPDGYTF	TGTGCCAGCAGCGTAGCGCCGACAGATCACCCCGATGGCTACACCTTC
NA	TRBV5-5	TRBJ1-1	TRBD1	CASSATGVTNTEAFF	TGTGCCAGCAGCGCCACAGGGGTTACGAACACTGAAGCTTTCTTT
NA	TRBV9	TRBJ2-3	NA	CASTRGDTDTQYF	TGTGCCAGCACCAGGGGGGACACAGATACGCAGTATTTT
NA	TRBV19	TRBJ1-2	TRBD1	CATRDRGDGYGYTF	TGTGCCACCCGAGACAGGGGAGATGGTTATGGCTACACCTTC
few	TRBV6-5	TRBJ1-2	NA	CASSYGGARYYGYTF	TGTGCCAGCAGTTACGGGGGGGCCCGGTACTATGGCTACACCTTC
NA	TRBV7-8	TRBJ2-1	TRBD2	CASSLRLAGRGNNEQFF	TGTGCCAGCAGCTTACGACTAGCGGGGAGGGGAAACAATGAGCAGTTCTTC
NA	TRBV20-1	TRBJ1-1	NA	CSASASEGWTEAFF	TGCAGTGCTAGTGCCTCCGAGGGTTGGACTGAAGCTTTCTTT
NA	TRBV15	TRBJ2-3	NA	CATSRDKVGGDFTQYF	TGTGCCACCAGCAGAGATAAAGTGGGAGGTGACTTTACGCAGTATTTT
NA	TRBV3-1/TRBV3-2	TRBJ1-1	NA	CASSQTGTKNTEAFF	TGTGCCAGCAGCCAGACCGGGACAAAGAACACTGAAGCTTTCTTT
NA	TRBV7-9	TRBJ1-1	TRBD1	CASSPGQGDTEAFF	TGTGCCAGCAGCCCCGGACAGGGAGACACTGAAGCTTTCTTT
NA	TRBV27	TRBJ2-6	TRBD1	CASRGQGLPGANVLTF	TGTGCCAGCAGGGGACAGGGACTGCCTGGGGCCAACGTCCTGACTTTC
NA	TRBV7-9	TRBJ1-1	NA	CASSLEARGAFF	TGTGCCAGCAGCTTAGAGGCCCGAGGAGCTTTCTTT
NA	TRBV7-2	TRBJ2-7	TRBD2	CASSTTGTSGYEQYF	TGTGCCAGCAGCACCACCGGGACTAGCGGATACGAGCAGTACTTC
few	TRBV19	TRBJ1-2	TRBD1	CASTPDRGLNGYTF	TGTGCCAGTACCCCCGACAGGGGGCTTAATGGCTACACCTTC
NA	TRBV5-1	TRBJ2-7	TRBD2	CASSWGTSGAYEQYF	TGCGCCAGCAGCTGGGGGACTAGCGGAGCTTACGAGCAGTACTTC
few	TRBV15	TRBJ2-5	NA	CATTSGPGGQETQYF	TGTGCCACCACGAGCGGCCCGGGCGGCCAAGAGACCCAGTACTTC
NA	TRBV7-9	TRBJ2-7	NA	CASSLRGGYEQYF	TGTGCCAGCAGCTTAAGGGGCGGCTACGAGCAGTACTTC
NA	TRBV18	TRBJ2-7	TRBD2	CASSPERLAGTYEQYF	TGTGCCAGCTCACCAGAGCGTCTAGCGGGAACCTACGAGCAGTACTTC
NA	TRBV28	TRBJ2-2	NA	CASSPPGQRTTGELFF	TGTGCCAGCAGTCCTCCCGGACAGCGAACCACCGGGGAGCTGTTTTTT
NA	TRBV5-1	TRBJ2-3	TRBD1	CASSLVDRTSTDTQYF	TGCGCCAGCAGCTTGGTGGACAGGACTAGCACAGATACGCAGTATTTT
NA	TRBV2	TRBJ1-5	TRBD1	CASRGTVIGQPQHF	TGTGCCAGCAGAGGGACAGTCATAGGCCAGCCCCAGCATTTT
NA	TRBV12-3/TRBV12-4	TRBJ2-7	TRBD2	CASSKSGTYEQYF	TGTGCCAGCTCAAAGAGCGGGACCTACGAGCAGTACTTC
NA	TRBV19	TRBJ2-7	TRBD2	CASSTPLAGEYEQYF	TGTGCCAGTAGTACCCCCCTGGCGGGGGAGTACGAGCAGTACTTC
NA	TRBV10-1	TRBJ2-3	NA	CASSVPGGGSTDTQYF	TGCGCCAGCAGTGTCCCCGGCGGAGGCTCGACAGATACGCAGTATTTT
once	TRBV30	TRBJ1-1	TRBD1	CAWSVGQGSTEAFF	TGTGCCTGGAGTGTCGGACAGGGTTCCACTGAAGCTTTCTTT
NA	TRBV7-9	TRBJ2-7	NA	CASSLKGVDEQYF	TGTGCCAGCAGCTTAAAAGGAGTCGACGAGCAGTACTTC
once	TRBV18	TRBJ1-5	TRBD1	CASSSAGTGNNQPQHF	TGTGCCAGCTCGTCCGCCGGGACAGGGAACAATCAGCCCCAGCATTTT
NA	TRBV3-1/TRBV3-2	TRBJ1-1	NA	CASSPPGFREAFF	TGTGCCAGCAGCCCCCCCGGGTTCAGAGAAGCTTTCTTT
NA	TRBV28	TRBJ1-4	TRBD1	CASTPRTGNEKLFF	TGTGCCAGCACCCCCAGGACAGGGAATGAAAAACTGTTTTTT
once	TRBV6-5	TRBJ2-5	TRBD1	CATRPGGSETQYF	TGTGCCACCCGCCCAGGGGGCTCAGAGACCCAGTACTTC
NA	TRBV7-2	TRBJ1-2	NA	CASSLLRDNGYTF	TGTGCCAGCAGCTTACTCAGAGACAATGGCTACACCTTC
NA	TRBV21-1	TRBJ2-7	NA	CASSKLGAGRGHEQYF	TGTGCCAGCAGCAAACTGGGGGCCGGCAGGGGGCACGAGCAGTACTTC
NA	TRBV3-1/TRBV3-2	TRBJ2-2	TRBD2	CASSPRLAGVAGELFF	TGTGCCAGCAGCCCTCGACTAGCGGGAGTAGCGGGGGAGCTGTTTTTT
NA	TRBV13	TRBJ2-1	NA	CASRPTNNNEQFF	TGTGCCAGCAGACCGACTAACAACAATGAGCAGTTCTTC
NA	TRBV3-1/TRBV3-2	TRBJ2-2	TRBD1	CASSPAPTGETGELFF	TGTGCCAGCAGCCCTGCCCCGACAGGGGAGACCGGGGAGCTGTTTTTT
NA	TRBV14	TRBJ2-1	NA	CASSQDRWARREQFF	TGTGCCAGCAGCCAAGATCGGTGGGCGAGACGAGAGCAGTTCTTC
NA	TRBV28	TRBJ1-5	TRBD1	CASIFDRESNQPQHF	TGTGCCAGCATCTTTGACAGGGAAAGCAATCAGCCCCAGCATTTT
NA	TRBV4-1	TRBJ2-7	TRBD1	CASSPTGTGDYEQYF	TGCGCCAGCAGCCCCACCGGGACAGGAGACTACGAGCAGTACTTC
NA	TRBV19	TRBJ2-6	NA	CASRRQVARSGANVLTF	TGTGCCAGTCGAAGACAGGTCGCCCGCTCTGGGGCCAACGTCCTGACTTTC
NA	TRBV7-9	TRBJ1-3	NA	CASSLGGANTIYF	TGTGCCAGCAGCCTCGGCGGGGCTAACACCATATATTTT
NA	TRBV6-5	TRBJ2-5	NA	CASSSRGGREETQYF	TGTGCCAGCAGTTCCCGAGGGGGGAGGGAAGAGACCCAGTACTTC
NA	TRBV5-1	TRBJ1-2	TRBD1	CASSLSIPYTGDGYTF	TGCGCCAGCAGCTTGTCGATACCTTACACAGGGGATGGCTACACCTTC
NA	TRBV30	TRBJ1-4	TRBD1	CAWSVGQGGGNEKLFF	TGTGCCTGGAGTGTAGGGCAGGGGGGAGGTAATGAAAAACTGTTTTTT
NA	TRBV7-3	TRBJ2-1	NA	CASSPAGAGFDEQFF	TGTGCCAGCAGCCCCGCCGGTGCGGGCTTCGATGAGCAGTTCTTC
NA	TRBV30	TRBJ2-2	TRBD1	CAWNRQGAITGELFF	TGTGCCTGGAATCGGCAGGGGGCGATCACCGGGGAGCTGTTTTTT
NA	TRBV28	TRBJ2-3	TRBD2	CASSEGRADTQYF	TGTGCCAGCAGTGAGGGGAGGGCAGATACGCAGTATTTT
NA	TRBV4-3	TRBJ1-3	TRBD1	CASSQKTGTGGNTIYF	TGCGCCAGCAGCCAAAAAACCGGGACAGGTGGAAACACCATATATTTT
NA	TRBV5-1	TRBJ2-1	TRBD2	CASPCGGGRSYNEQFF	TGCGCCAGCCCCTGCGGGGGGGGACGGTCCTACAATGAGCAGTTCTTC
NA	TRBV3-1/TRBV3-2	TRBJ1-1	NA	CASSPWAGAATEAFF	TGTGCCAGCAGCCCGTGGGCCGGCGCAGCCACGGAAGCTTTCTTT